These 26 T cell receptor beta chains were all obtained from the same sample, sequenced in a study of T-cell memory formation after mild COVID-19. TCRdb ran MiXCR on the 5' RACE reads and lists one entry per CDR3 protein. This sample has about 130,000 distinct CDR3 sequences, with approximately 17% found just once. The sample consisted of PBMCs or a T cell subset sorted from them (not recorded which). The receptors derive from a man aged 18 to 30 who had mild COVID-19 (a few samples of this study predate the infection). Cell type and time point are not known.

At least ten counts were recorded for this clonotype. The V and J genes are TRBV7-2 and TRBJ2-5; possible D gene TRBD2, 5 bases. CDR3 length: 13 amino acids. The V end lost 6 bases, the J end lost 9 bases, and 17 bases lay between the germline ends. CDR1 SGHTA and CDR2 FQGNSA come from the germline V gene. For the CDR3, the DNA is TGTGCCAGCAGTCTAGCTCAAACGGGGTCCCAGTACTTC. Its protein product is CASSLAQTGSQYF.

The CDR3 nucleotides are TGTGCCAGCAGCGCGACAGGCTACGAGCAGTACTTC. Translated: CASSATGYEQYF. This sequence joins TRBV9 and TRBJ2-7; tentative D call: TRBD1 (6 bases). Germline V gene lookup returns CDR1 SGDLS and CDR2 YYNGEE. V dropped 3 bases and J dropped 3 bases, with 7 bases sitting between them. This CDR3 region has 12 residues.

In its sample, this clonotype was seen a few times. The chain joins TRBV18 to TRBJ1-1, with D uncertain. The ends were cut back, 5 bases at V and 1 base at J, with 14 bases in the middle. Per germline, CDR1 KGHSH and CDR2 LQKENI. The CDR3 spans 15 residues. CDR3 in amino acids: CASSSLRQWNTEAFF. DNA for the CDR3: TGTGCCAGCTCATCACTTCGTCAATGGAACACTGAAGCTTTCTTT.

This clonotype occurred once. The genes are TRBV7-2 and TRBJ1-2; possibly TRBD1 for D (6 bases). The length of the CDR3 is 14 residues. The ends were cut back, 3 bases at V and 2 bases at J, with 10 bases in the middle. Germline V gene data show CDR1 as SGHTA and CDR2 as FQGNSA. CDR3 coding DNA: TGTGCCAGCAGCTTCCGGGACAAAAACTATGGCTACACCTTC. Translation: CASSFRDKNYGYTF.

In its sample, this clonotype was seen a few times. The CDR3 loop is CASSPGEGREKLFF. The CDR3 bases are TGTGCCAGCAGCCCGGGTGAAGGTAGAGAAAAACTGTTTTTT. V is TRBV7-9 and J is TRBJ1-4; D uncertain. The V gene's germline CDR1 is SEHNR and CDR2 FQNEAQ (reference sequence). The V end was cut by 5 bases, the J end by 8 bases, with 15 bases between. The CDR3 consists of 14 residues.

The V gene is TRBV7-9, the J gene TRBJ1-2; 8 bases are shared with TRBD1. Unmatched junction bases numbered 1, after V lost 3 bases and J lost 4 bases. CDR3 length: 13 residues. Germline V lookup: CDR1 SEHNR, CDR2 FQNEAQ (reference sequence). In nucleotides, the CDR3 is TGTGCCAGCAGCTTCGGACAGGGCTATGGCTACACCTTC. It encodes CASSFGQGYGYTF.

This chain uses TRBV5-6 with TRBJ2-1; possibly TRBD2 for D (6 bases). Germline CDR1 SGHDT, CDR2 YYEEEE. CDR3 length equals 13 residues. Trimming shortened V by 2 bases and J by 9 bases, and 12 bases separated the two germline ends. The CDR3 loop reads CASSFGRMGEQFF. The CDR3 DNA sequence: TGTGCCAGCAGCTTCGGGAGAATGGGTGAGCAGTTCTTC.

The chain is built from TRBV10-3 and TRBJ2-5, with a possible D match to TRBD1 (5 bases). The CDR3 extends over 13 amino acids. Per germline, CDR1 ENHRY and CDR2 SYGVKD. Trimming removed 9 bases at V and 5 bases at J, with 16 bases between. CDR3: CAIKTDGWETQYF. The CDR3, as DNA: TGTGCCATAAAGACAGATGGGTGGGAGACCCAGTACTTC.

This clonotype has at least ten counts. The chain carries TRBV5-1 and TRBJ2-5; 7 nucleotides line up with TRBD1. The germline gives CDR1 SGHRS, CDR2 YFSETQ. V was pared by 4 bases and J by 3 bases, with 6 bases of the junction left unmatched. The CDR3 covers 14 residues. CDR3 protein: CASSPGTAEETQYF. In DNA form, the CDR3 reads TGCGCCAGCAGCCCAGGGACAGCTGAAGAGACCCAGTACTTC.

The V call is TRBV5-1, the J call TRBJ1-1; tentative D call: TRBD1 (5 bases). Trimming cost V 0 bases and J 3 bases, with 9 bases left between them. This CDR3 region has 14 residues. Looked up from germline, CDR1 is SGHRS and CDR2 is YFSETQ. The CDR3, as DNA: TGCGCCAGCAGCTTGGGGCAGGGCTACACTGAAGCTTTCTTT. Its protein is CASSLGQGYTEAFF. Drawing the rest from reference TRBV5-1 and TRBJ1-1, the complete variable domain is KAGVTQTPRYLIKTRGQQVTLSCSPISGHRSVSWYQQTPGQGLQFLFEYFSETQRNKGNFPGRFSGRQFSNSRSEMNVSTLELGDSALYLCASSLGQGYTEAFFGQGTRLTVV.

The rearrangement joins TRBV4-2 to TRBJ1-5; no clear D. The germline V and J ends were trimmed by 4 bases and 6 bases, with 7 bases remaining between them. Looked up from germline, CDR1 is LGHNA and CDR2 is YNFKEQ. CDR3 length: 12 amino acids. The chain's CDR3 is CASSPTRQPQHF. The DNA of the CDR3 is TGTGCCAGCAGCCCGACCCGTCAGCCCCAGCATTTT.

This chain uses TRBV30 with TRBJ1-2; no reliable D call. The germline gives CDR1 GTSNPN, CDR2 SVGIG (reference sequence). Deletions cut 3 bases from V and 1 base from J, with 12 bases between. The CDR3 has 14 residues. This CDR3 is CAWSRDSSNYGYTF. In nucleotides, the CDR3 is TGTGCCTGGAGCCGAGATAGCAGTAACTATGGCTACACCTTC.

This clonotype was recorded once. V gene TRBV5-1 combines with J gene TRBJ2-5; unclear D gene. Trimming took 4 bases from V and 6 from J, leaving 13 bases between them. Per the germline V gene, CDR1 is SGHRS and CDR2 is YFSETQ. The CDR3 length is 13 residues. In DNA, the CDR3 is TGCGCCAGCAGCCTTCAGACGGAGCAGACCCAGTACTTC. Encoded protein: CASSLQTEQTQYF. Complete variable domain (other parts from reference TRBV5-1 and TRBJ2-5): KAGVTQTPRYLIKTRGQQVTLSCSPISGHRSVSWYQQTPGQGLQFLFEYFSETQRNKGNFPGRFSGRQFSNSRSEMNVSTLELGDSALYLCASSLQTEQTQYFGPGTRLLVL.

V gene TRBV6-6 combines with J gene TRBJ1-1; D not resolved. Looked up from germline, CDR1 is MNHNY and CDR2 is SVGAGI (reference sequence). The CDR3 contains 12 residues. Trimming removed 4 bases at V and 4 bases at J, with 7 bases between. The CDR3 loop reads CASSWGGTEAFF. CDR3 DNA: TGTGCCAGCAGTTGGGGAGGCACTGAAGCTTTCTTT.

The chain carries TRBV5-1 and TRBJ1-2; no definite D call. Trimming pared 0 bases from V and 0 bases from J, leaving 15 bases between. The CDR3 totals 17 residues. Per the germline V gene, CDR1 is SGHRS and CDR2 is YFSETQ. The CDR3 bases are TGCGCCAGCAGCTTGGGGGTCAAGCTAGGGCCTAACTATGGCTACACCTTC. Translation gives CASSLGVKLGPNYGYTF.

This chain connects TRBV19 to TRBJ1-5, with D possibly TRBD1 on 5 matching bases. The V and J ends lost 5 bases and 7 bases respectively, with 15 bases between them. Germline lookup yields CDR1 LNHDA and CDR2 SQIVND (reference sequence). The CDR3 sequence is 14 residues long. DNA of the CDR3: TGTGCCAGTAGTCTGCGACAGTCGCCACAGCCCCAGCATTTT. Encoded protein: CASSLRQSPQPQHF.

The chain employs TRBV20-1 and TRBJ2-1; D not resolved. CDR3 length: 13 amino acids. Trimming shortened V by 5 bases and J by 7 bases, and 15 bases separated the two germline ends. Germline V gene lookup returns CDR1 DFQATT and CDR2 SNEGSKA (reference sequence). The DNA of the CDR3 is TGCAGTGCTCGCCGAAGGCAGCGAAATGAGCAGTTCTTC. As protein: CSARRRQRNEQFF.

This clonotype was seen a handful of times. V and J are TRBV7-2 and TRBJ2-1; D gene uncertain. From germline, CDR1 is SGHTA and CDR2 FQGNSA. CDR3 length: 13 residues. V shed 5 bases and J shed 3 bases, with 8 bases lying between them. CDR3 sequence reads: CASSPSFYNEQFF. CDR3 sequence (DNA): TGTGCCAGCAGCCCGTCGTTCTACAATGAGCAGTTCTTC.

This clonotype appeared many times. The chain recombines TRBV12-3 or TRBV12-4 with TRBJ1-4; TRBD1 matches at 8 bases. The CDR3 runs 14 residues. V shed 6 bases, J shed 9 bases, and the junction held 9 bases outside the gene matches. CDR3 protein: CASSRTGFSKKLFF. CDR3 in DNA: TGTGCCAGCAGCCGGACAGGGTTTAGTAAAAAACTGTTTTTT.

The chain is built from TRBV5-5 and TRBJ1-1; D unresolved. Deletions cut 4 bases from V and 0 bases from J, with 16 bases between. CDR1 SGHKS and CDR2 YYEKEE come from the germline V gene (reference sequence). The CDR3 sequence is 16 residues long. This chain's CDR3 is CASSPQPLGLNTEAFF. Written as DNA, the CDR3 is TGTGCCAGCAGCCCACAACCCCTCGGCCTGAACACTGAAGCTTTCTTT.

This chain joins TRBV4-1 and TRBJ1-5; 9 bases align to TRBD1. The CDR3 contains 20 residues. V trimming: 0 bases; J trimming: 4 bases; junction bases outside the gene matches: 16. Germline-derived CDR1 and CDR2 are MGHRA and YSYEKL. In DNA form, the CDR3 reads TGCGCCAGCAGCCAAGACCCGTTTGGCCTCGAACAGGGGGCAAATCAGCCCCAGCATTTT. It encodes CASSQDPFGLEQGANQPQHF.

The rearrangement uses TRBV12-3 or TRBV12-4 and TRBJ1-1; the D is unclear. Trimming took 4 bases from V and 1 from J, leaving 16 bases between them. CDR3 length: 16 residues. For the CDR3, the DNA is TGTGCCAGCAGTTCTCGAGGGCGAGGGCCGAACACTGAAGCTTTCTTT. It yields the protein CASSSRGRGPNTEAFF.

The chain recombines TRBV6-2 or TRBV6-3 with TRBJ1-2; D may be TRBD1 (5 bases). The CDR3 covers 15 residues. CDR1 is MNHEY and CDR2 is SVGEGT in the germline V gene. V was cut by 1 base and J by 1 base, with 10 bases left in between. CDR3 amino acids: CASSYLTEHNYGYTF. CDR3 sequence (DNA): TGTGCCAGCAGTTACTTGACAGAGCATAACTATGGCTACACCTTC.

This clonotype was picked up a small number of times. The V and J genes are TRBV7-2 and TRBJ1-2; D might be TRBD1 (6 bases). CDR3 length equals 13 residues. Germline CDR1 SGHTA, CDR2 FQGNSA. V was pared by 5 bases and J by 6 bases, with 13 bases between. The CDR3 coding sequence is TGTGCCAGCAGCCCGGTACACAGGGATGGCTACACCTTC. Amino acids: CASSPVHRDGYTF.

The gene calls are TRBV29-1 and TRBJ1-1, with a tentative D call TRBD1 (6 bases). Germline assignment: CDR1 SQVTM and CDR2 ANQGSEA. This CDR3 is 14 amino acids long. With 4 bases removed from V and 0 bases from J, the gap between germline ends came to 12 bases. CDR3 sequence: CSVVRGGVNTEAFF. The CDR3 region has the DNA TGCAGCGTTGTAAGAGGGGGGGTGAACACTGAAGCTTTCTTT.

The chain is built from TRBV5-1 and TRBJ2-2; D gene unclear. CDR3 length: 13 residues. V lost 2 bases and J 2 bases, leaving 4 bases between the germline ends. Germline CDR1 is SGHRS and CDR2 is YFSETQ. Here the CDR3 DNA reads TGCGCCAGCAGCTTCGCCAACACCGGGGAGCTGTTTTTT. Translated, it gives CASSFANTGELFF.